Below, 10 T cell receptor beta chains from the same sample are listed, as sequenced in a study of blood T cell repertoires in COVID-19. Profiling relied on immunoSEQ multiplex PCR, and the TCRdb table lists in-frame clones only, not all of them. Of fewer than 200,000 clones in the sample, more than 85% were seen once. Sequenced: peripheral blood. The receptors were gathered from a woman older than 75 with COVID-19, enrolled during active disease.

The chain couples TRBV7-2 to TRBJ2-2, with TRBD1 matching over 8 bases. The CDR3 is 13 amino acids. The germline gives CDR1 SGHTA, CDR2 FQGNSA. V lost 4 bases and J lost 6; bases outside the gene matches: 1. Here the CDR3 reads CASSSTGAGELFF. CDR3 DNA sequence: TGTGCCAGCAGCTCGACAGGGGCCGGGGAGCTGTTTTTT.

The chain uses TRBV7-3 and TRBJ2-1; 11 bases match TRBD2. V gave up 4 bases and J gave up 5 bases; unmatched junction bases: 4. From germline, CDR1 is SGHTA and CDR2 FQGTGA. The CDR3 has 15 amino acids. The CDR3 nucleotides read TGTGCCAGCAGCTCCTTAGCGGGAGGGGACAATGAGCAGTTCTTC. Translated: CASSSLAGGDNEQFF.

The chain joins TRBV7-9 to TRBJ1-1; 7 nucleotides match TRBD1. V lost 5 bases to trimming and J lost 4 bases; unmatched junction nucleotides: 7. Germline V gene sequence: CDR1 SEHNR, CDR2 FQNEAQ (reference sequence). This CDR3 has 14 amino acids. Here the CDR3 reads CASSTTGQLTEAFF. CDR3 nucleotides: TGTGCCAGCAGCACGACAGGGCAACTCACTGAAGCTTTCTTT.

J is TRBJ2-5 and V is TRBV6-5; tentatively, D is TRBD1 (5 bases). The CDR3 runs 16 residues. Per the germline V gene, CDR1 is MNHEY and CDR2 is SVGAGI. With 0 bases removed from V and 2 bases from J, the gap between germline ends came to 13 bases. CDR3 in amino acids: CASSYSLQGSQETQYF. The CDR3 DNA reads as TGTGCCAGCAGTTACTCGTTGCAGGGATCACAAGAGACCCAGTACTTC.

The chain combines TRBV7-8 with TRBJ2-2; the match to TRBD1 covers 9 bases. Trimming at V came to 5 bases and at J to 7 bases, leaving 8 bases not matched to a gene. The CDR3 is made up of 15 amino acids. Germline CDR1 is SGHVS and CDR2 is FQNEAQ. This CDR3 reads CASSQPGQGNGELFF. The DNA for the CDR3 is TGTGCCAGCAGCCAACCGGGACAGGGAAACGGGGAGCTGTTTTTT.

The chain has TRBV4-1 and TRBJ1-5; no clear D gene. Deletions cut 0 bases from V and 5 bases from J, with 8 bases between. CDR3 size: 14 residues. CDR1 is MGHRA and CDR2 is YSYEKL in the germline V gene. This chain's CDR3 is CASSQERVDQPQHF. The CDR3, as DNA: TGCGCCAGCAGCCAAGAAAGAGTCGATCAGCCCCAGCATTTT.

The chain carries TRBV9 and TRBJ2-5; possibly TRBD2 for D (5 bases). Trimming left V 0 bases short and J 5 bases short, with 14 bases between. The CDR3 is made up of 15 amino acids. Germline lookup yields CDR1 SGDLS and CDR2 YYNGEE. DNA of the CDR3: TGTGCCAGCAGCGTAGCTTCCTTGGGAGTTGAGACCCAGTACTTC. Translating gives CASSVASLGVETQYF.

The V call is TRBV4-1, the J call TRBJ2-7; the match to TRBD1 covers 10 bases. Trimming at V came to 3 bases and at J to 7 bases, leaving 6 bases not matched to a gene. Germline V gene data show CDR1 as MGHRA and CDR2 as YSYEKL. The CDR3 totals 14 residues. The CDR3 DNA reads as TGCGCCAGCAGCCACCCGGGACAGGGGATTGAGCAGTACTTC. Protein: CASSHPGQGIEQYF.

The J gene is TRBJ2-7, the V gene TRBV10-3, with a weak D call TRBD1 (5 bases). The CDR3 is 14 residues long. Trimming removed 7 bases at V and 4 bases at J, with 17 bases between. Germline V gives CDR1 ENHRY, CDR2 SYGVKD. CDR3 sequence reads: CAIKLGAGKYEQYF. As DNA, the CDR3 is TGTGCCATCAAGCTAGGGGCAGGGAAGTACGAGCAGTACTTC.

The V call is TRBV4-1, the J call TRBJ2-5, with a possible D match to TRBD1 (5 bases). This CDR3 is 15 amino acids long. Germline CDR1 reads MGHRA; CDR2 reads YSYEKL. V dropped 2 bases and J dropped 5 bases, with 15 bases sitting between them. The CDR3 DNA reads TGCGCCAGCAGCCAAATATGGGGCGAGGCGGAGACCCAGTACTTC. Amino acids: CASSQIWGEAETQYF.